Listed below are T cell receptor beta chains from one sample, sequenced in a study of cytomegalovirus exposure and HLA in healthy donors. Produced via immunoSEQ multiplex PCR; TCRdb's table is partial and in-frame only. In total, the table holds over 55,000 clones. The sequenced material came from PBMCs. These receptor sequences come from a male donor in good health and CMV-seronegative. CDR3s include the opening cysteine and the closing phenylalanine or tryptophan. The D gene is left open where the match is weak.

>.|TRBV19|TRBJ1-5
CASSLVQQPQHF
TGTGCCAGTAGTTTAGTCCAACAGCCCCAGCATTTT
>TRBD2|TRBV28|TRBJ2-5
CASSSSGGPSGTQYF
TGTGCCAGCAGTTCTAGCGGGGGGCCGTCAGGGACCCAGTACTTC
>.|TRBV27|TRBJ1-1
CASRLLDSQNTEAFF
TGTGCCAGCAGATTACTGGACAGTCAGAACACTGAAGCTTTCTTT
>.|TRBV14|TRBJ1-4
CASSQQVNEKLFF
TGTGCCAGCAGCCAGCAGGTTAATGAAAAACTGTTTTTT
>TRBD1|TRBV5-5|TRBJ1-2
CASRGGQELNYGYTF
TGTGCCAGCAGGGGTGGACAGGAACTTAACTATGGCTACACCTTC
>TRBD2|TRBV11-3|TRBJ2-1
CASSLDQGGSASDNEQFF
TGTGCCAGCAGCTTAGATCAAGGCGGGAGCGCGTCCGACAATGAGCAGTTCTTC
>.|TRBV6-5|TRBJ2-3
CASTGGGSETDKQYF
TGTGCCAGCACTGGGGGCGGGAGTGAGACAGATAAGCAGTATTTT
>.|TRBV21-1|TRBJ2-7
CASSKAWTSRGDEQYF
TGTGCCAGCAGCAAAGCATGGACTAGCCGGGGGGACGAGCAGTACTTC
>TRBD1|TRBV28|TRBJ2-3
CASRSGQVTDTQYF
TGTGCCAGCAGGTCGGGACAGGTCACAGATACGCAGTATTTT
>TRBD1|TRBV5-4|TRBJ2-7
CASSLGQGAYEQYF
TGTGCCAGCAGCTTGGGCCAGGGGGCCTACGAGCAGTACTTC
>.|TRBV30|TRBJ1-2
CAWGDGNYGYTF
TGTGCCTGGGGAGACGGGAACTATGGCTACACCTTC
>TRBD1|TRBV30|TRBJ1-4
CAWRDRFMTNEKLFF
TGTGCCTGGAGGGACAGGTTCATGACTAATGAAAAACTGTTTTTT
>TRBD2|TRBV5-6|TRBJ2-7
CASSLFGGNAYEQYF
TGTGCCAGCAGCTTGTTCGGGGGGAACGCCTACGAGCAGTACTTC
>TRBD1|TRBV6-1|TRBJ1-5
CASSRDRGGNQPQHF
TGTGCCAGCAGTCGGGACAGGGGTGGCAATCAGCCCCAGCATTTT
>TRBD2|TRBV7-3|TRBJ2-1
CASSRSGGVDNEQFF
TGTGCCAGCAGCCGGAGCGGGGGGGTTGACAATGAGCAGTTCTTC
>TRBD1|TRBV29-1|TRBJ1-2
CSVRTGGADYGYTF
TGCAGCGTCCGGACAGGGGGCGCCGACTATGGCTACACCTTC
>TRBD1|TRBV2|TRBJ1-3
CASSEAQGPAVAIYF
TGTGCCAGCAGTGAAGCACAGGGGCCGGCAGTGGCCATATATTTT
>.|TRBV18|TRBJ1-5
CASSPTSGNQPQHF
TGTGCCAGCTCACCAACCAGCGGGAATCAGCCCCAGCATTTT
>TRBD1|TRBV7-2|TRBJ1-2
CASSTPTGNGYTF
TGTGCCAGCAGCACCCCGACAGGGAACGGCTACACCTTC
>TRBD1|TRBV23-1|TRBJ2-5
CASFYHGTEETQYF
TGCGCCAGCTTCTACCACGGGACAGAAGAGACCCAGTACTTC
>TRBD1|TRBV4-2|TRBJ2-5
CASSTRDSNQETQYF
TGTGCCAGCAGCACCCGGGACAGCAACCAAGAGACCCAGTACTTC
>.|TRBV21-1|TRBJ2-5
CASSKAPGETQYF
TGTGCCAGCAGCAAAGCTCCGGGGGAGACCCAGTACTTC
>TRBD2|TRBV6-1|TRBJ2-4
CASSGGLAGEGGNIQYF
TGTGCCAGCAGTGGTGGACTAGCGGGAGAAGGGGGCAACATTCAGTACTTC
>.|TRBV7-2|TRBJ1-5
CASSANAVYSNQPQHF
TGTGCCAGCAGCGCAAACGCGGTTTATAGCAATCAGCCCCAGCATTTT
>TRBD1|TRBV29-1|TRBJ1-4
CSAAPGQGDEKLFF
TGCAGCGCCGCACCGGGACAGGGAGATGAAAAACTGTTTTTT
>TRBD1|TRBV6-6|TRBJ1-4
CASRTSGGSTNEKLFF
TGTGCCAGCAGAACCTCAGGGGGGTCAACTAATGAAAAACTGTTTTTT
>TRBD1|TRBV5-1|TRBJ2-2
CASRLGQGANTGELFF
TGCGCCAGCAGGCTGGGACAGGGGGCGAACACCGGGGAGCTGTTTTTT
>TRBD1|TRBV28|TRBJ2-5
CASSFDRGLVETQYF
TGTGCCAGCAGTTTCGACAGGGGGCTAGTAGAGACCCAGTACTTC
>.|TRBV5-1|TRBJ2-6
CASSLIQTPERSGANVLTF
TGCGCCAGCAGTTTGATACAGACACCAGAGAGATCTGGGGCCAACGTCCTGACTTTC
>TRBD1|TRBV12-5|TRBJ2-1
CASGLYLRGGRVFYNEQFF
TGTGCTAGTGGTTTGTACCTCAGAGGGGGCAGGGTCTTCTACAATGAGCAGTTCTTC